These T cell receptor beta chains were read from a single sample in a study of T cells in Graves' hyperthyroidism and ophthalmopathy. A single record per CDR3 protein comes from TCRdb applying MiXCR to the multiplex PCR reads. The sample has a few hundred thousand distinct CDR3 sequences, around 15% seen once. Source material: blood. These receptors originate from a woman under 30 with Graves' hyperthyroidism. CDR3s include the opening cysteine and the closing phenylalanine or tryptophan. The D gene is left open where the match is weak. Size values are once, few and many counts, or a class for expanded clones, and some rows have none.

v_call	d_call	clone_size	j_call	cdr3_aa	cdr3_nt
TRBV29-1	NA	few	TRBJ2-4	CSVEAQGVQYF	TGCAGCGTTGAGGCGCAAGGGGTTCAGTACTTC
TRBV5-1	NA	NA	TRBJ1-6	CASSAGGASPLHF	TGCGCCAGCAGCGCCGGGGGCGCTTCACCCCTCCACTTT
TRBV6-1	TRBD1	NA	TRBJ1-1	CATRGTGWTEAFF	TGTGCCACCCGGGGGACAGGCTGGACTGAAGCTTTCTTT
TRBV9	TRBD1	NA	TRBJ2-4	CASSGGQVRDIQYF	TGTGCCAGCAGCGGAGGACAGGTGAGAGACATTCAGTACTTC
TRBV13	NA	many	TRBJ2-3	CASSSWTASTDTQYF	TGTGCCAGCAGCTCCTGGACAGCGAGCACAGATACGCAGTATTTT
TRBV18	TRBD1	few	TRBJ1-4	CASSPQSTGGGEKLFF	TGTGCCAGCTCACCCCAATCTACAGGGGGCGGCGAAAAACTGTTTTTT
TRBV6-2/TRBV6-3	NA	many	TRBJ2-7	CASSRSVTYEQYF	TGTGCCAGCAGCCGGAGCGTTACCTACGAGCAGTACTTC
TRBV20-1	TRBD2	many	TRBJ2-1	CSARESGRANEQFF	TGCAGTGCTAGAGAAAGCGGGAGGGCCAATGAGCAGTTCTTC
TRBV30	NA	many	TRBJ1-1	CAWSRSNTEAFF	TGTGCCTGGAGTCGTTCTAACACTGAAGCTTTCTTT
TRBV28	NA	many	TRBJ2-5	CASSPGVRRQETQYF	TGTGCCAGCAGCCCTGGGGTCCGCCGCCAAGAGACCCAGTACTTC